Presented here are 32 T cell receptor beta chains from one specimen sequenced in a study of beta chain features in type 1 diabetes. Study-level results: Patients with Type 1 diabetes showed moderately but significantly shorter TCRB CDR3s in all four CD4+ subsets.

Their recognized antigens are unknown. Expressed TCRB transcripts were sequenced because the entire RNA isolate underwent reverse transcription. Assay used: immunoSEQ multiplex PCR; TCRdb lists only in-frame clones, some missing. The sample records 400,000 or so clones, around 9.6% being singletons. Source material: central memory CD4+ T cells from blood. The source is a man aged 25-45 years with type 1 diabetes.

This clone has a count of ten or more. Here the CDR3 DNA reads TGTGCCAGCAGTGAATCTCAAGAGCAGTTCTTC. Encoded protein: CASSESQEQFF. This rearrangement joins TRBV2 to TRBJ2-1, with no clear D. CDR1 and CDR2 from the germline V gene are SNHLY and FYNNEI. V was trimmed by 2 bases and J by 10 bases, leaving 6 bases between them. The CDR3 runs 11 residues.

The chain has TRBV11-3 and TRBJ2-7; no definite D call. The CDR3 is 14 amino acids. V was trimmed by 2 bases and J by 2 bases, leaving 10 bases between them. Germline V CDR1 and CDR2: SGHNT, YENEEA. CDR3 region: CASSLIREPYEQYF. In nucleotides, the CDR3 is TGTGCCAGCAGCTTAATAAGGGAACCCTACGAGCAGTACTTC.

The CDR3 coding sequence is TGTGCCAGCAGCTTAGCTGAAAGTGAGCAGTTCTTC. Its protein product is CASSLAESEQFF. This chain uses TRBV7-9 with TRBJ2-1; D uncertain. Deletions cut 0 bases from V and 9 bases from J, with 6 bases between. Germline CDR1 is SEHNR and CDR2 is FQNEAQ (reference sequence). This CDR3 contains 12 residues.

The chain employs TRBV6-6 and TRBJ1-1, with D perhaps matching TRBD1 (5 bases). The CDR3 runs 14 residues. Germline-derived CDR1 and CDR2 are MNHNY and SVGAGI (reference sequence). V gave up 6 bases and J gave up 4 bases, with 15 bases separating them. The CDR3 DNA reads TGTGCCAGCAGGACCCAGGGAGTCGGCACTGAAGCTTTCTTT. As protein: CASRTQGVGTEAFF.

This clone has at least ten counts. The V call is TRBV7-9, the J call TRBJ1-4; D unresolved. V was clipped by 4 bases and J by 8 bases, with 8 bases between them. This CDR3 has 12 amino acids. CDR1 and CDR2 from the germline V gene are SEHNR and FQNEAQ (reference sequence). CDR3 residues: CASSSRTEKLFF. The CDR3 DNA sequence: TGTGCCAGCAGCTCTAGGACGGAAAAACTGTTTTTT. Filled out from reference TRBV7-9 and TRBJ1-4, the complete variable domain reads DTGVSQNPRHKITKRGQNVTFRCDPISEHNRLYWYRQTLGQGPEFLTYFQNEAQLEKSRLLSDRFSAERPKGSFSTLEIQRTEQGDSAMYLCASSSRTEKLFFGSGTQLSVL.

The chain employs TRBV7-3 and TRBJ1-4; unclear D gene. V shed 5 bases and J shed 5 bases, with 12 bases lying between them. The CDR3 runs to 14 residues. Germline lookup yields CDR1 SGHTA and CDR2 FQGTGA. The CDR3 here is CASSESSGNEKLFF. The CDR3 region has the DNA TGTGCCAGCAGCGAATCCAGTGGGAATGAAAAACTGTTTTTT.

CDR3 amino acids: CASSSTGGPYNEQFF. The DNA for the CDR3 is TGCGCCAGCAGCTCGACTGGAGGGCCTTACAATGAGCAGTTCTTC. The chain is built from TRBV5-1 and TRBJ2-1; possible D gene TRBD2, 6 bases. The CDR3 runs 15 residues. V was shortened by 3 bases and J by 4 bases, with 14 bases between the two germline ends. Germline CDR1 and CDR2: SGHRS and YFSETQ.

The J gene is TRBJ2-7, the V gene TRBV7-8; 10 bases map to TRBD2. With 1 base clipped from V and 3 bases from J, the junction kept 3 bases outside the gene matches. Germline V gives CDR1 SGHVS, CDR2 FQNEAQ. CDR3 length equals 15 residues. The CDR3 loop reads CASSLVASGSYEQYF. DNA for the CDR3: TGTGCCAGCAGCTTAGTGGCTAGCGGGAGCTACGAGCAGTACTTC.

This clone appeared a few times. V gene TRBV7-2 combines with J gene TRBJ1-5; possibly TRBD1 for D (6 bases). The CDR3 sequence is 15 residues long. The germline V gene has CDR1 SGHTA and CDR2 FQGNSA. The V and J ends lost 3 bases and 5 bases respectively, with 14 bases between them. The CDR3 protein is CASSLGALGDQPQHF. The CDR3 coding sequence is TGTGCCAGCAGCTTGGGGGCCTTAGGGGATCAGCCCCAGCATTTT.

This clone showed up just a few times. Within the sample, other DNA sequences also encode this same CDR3. The chain uses TRBV18 and TRBJ1-4, with D possibly matching TRBD1 (5 bases). The length of the CDR3 is 16 residues. V shed 3 bases and J shed 5 bases, with 16 bases lying between them. The germline V gene has CDR1 KGHSH and CDR2 LQKENI. The CDR3 sequence: CASSPRGGTRNEKLFF. Written as DNA, the CDR3 is TGTGCCAGCTCACCTCGTGGCGGGACGCGGAATGAAAAACTGTTTTTT.

This chain connects TRBV10-3 to TRBJ2-5; D remains unclear. V lost 6 bases and J 2 bases, leaving 10 bases between the germline ends. This CDR3 spans 13 amino acids. Per germline, CDR1 ENHRY and CDR2 SYGVKD. CDR3 DNA: TGTGCCATCAGAGCAGCACTTCAAGAGACCCAGTACTTC. Protein: CAIRAALQETQYF.

This clone was counted only a few times. In DNA form, the CDR3 reads TGTGCCATCTCCCGGACAGGCCCGAACACCGGGGAGCTGTTTTTT. Translation: CAISRTGPNTGELFF. The chain recombines TRBV27 with TRBJ2-2; TRBD1 matches 7 bases. The CDR3 covers 15 residues. Germline V gene sequence: CDR1 MNHEY, CDR2 SMNVEV (reference sequence). Trimming cost V 10 bases and J 0 bases; bases outside gene matches: 8.

In this sample, this clone turned up many times. The chain carries TRBV7-8 and TRBJ2-2; possibly TRBD1 or TRBD2 for D (5 bases each). This CDR3 spans 15 amino acids. CDR1 is SGHVS and CDR2 is FQNEAQ in the germline V gene. V shed 5 bases and J shed 11 bases, with 21 bases lying between them. CDR3 amino acids: CASSPRDLEAVELFF. CDR3 nucleotide sequence: TGTGCCAGCAGCCCCCGGGACCTAGAGGCGGTCGAGCTGTTTTTT.

This clone was counted only a few times. V gene TRBV27 combines with J gene TRBJ1-5, with D perhaps TRBD1 (6 bases). The germline CDR1 and CDR2 sequences are MNHEY and SMNVEV (reference sequence). V was cut by 6 bases and J by 4 bases, with 19 bases left in between. This CDR3 comprises 16 residues. CDR3 bases: TGTGCCAGCAGACCTAGAGACAGGTTAGGGAATCAGCCCCAGCATTTT. Amino acids: CASRPRDRLGNQPQHF.

V usage is TRBV11-3 and J usage is TRBJ2-7; 7 positions match TRBD1. The trim removed 6 bases at V and 5 bases at J, leaving 7 bases unmatched. The CDR3 length is 13 residues. Germline V gives CDR1 SGHNT, CDR2 YENEEA. CDR3 residues: CASRMTGSHEQYF. The CDR3 DNA reads TGTGCCAGCAGAATGACAGGGAGTCACGAGCAGTACTTC.

This clone was detected a few times. The chain is built from TRBV19 and TRBJ1-2; possible D gene TRBD1, 6 bases. The germline V gene encodes CDR1 LNHDA and CDR2 SQIVND (reference sequence). Trimming removed 5 bases from V and 1 base from J, with 17 bases in between. The CDR3 has 16 amino acids. DNA of the CDR3: TGTGCCAGTAGTTCTCCCGGGACACCTTTTAACTATGGCTACACCTTC. Protein: CASSSPGTPFNYGYTF.

The chain is built from TRBV19 and TRBJ1-5; no clear D. The CDR3 spans 18 residues. The ends were cut back, 3 bases at V and 0 bases at J, with 18 bases in the middle. From germline, CDR1 is LNHDA and CDR2 SQIVND (reference sequence). CDR3 in amino acids: CASSIRRWQVDSNQPQHF. DNA of the CDR3: TGTGCCAGTAGTATCCGCAGGTGGCAGGTAGATAGCAATCAGCCCCAGCATTTT.

CDR3 sequence (DNA): TGTGCCAGCAGTCAAAACGACGGTAACACCATATATTTT. It codes for CASSQNDGNTIYF. This rearrangement joins TRBV6-5 to TRBJ1-3; D remains unclear. Trimming shortened V by 5 bases and J by 7 bases, and 12 bases separated the two germline ends. CDR1 and CDR2 from the germline V gene are MNHEY and SVGAGI. This CDR3 comprises 13 residues.

This clone has a handful of counts. This chain connects TRBV7-3 to TRBJ2-7; 14 nucleotides agree with TRBD2. Germline V CDR1 and CDR2: SGHTA, FQGTGA. J gave up 6 bases and V 6 bases, and 4 bases lay outside the gene matches. The CDR3 is 14 amino acids. The DNA of the CDR3 is TGTGCCAGCAGTCCGGGACTAGCGGGAGTCGAGCAGTACTTC. Encoded protein: CASSPGLAGVEQYF. Full variable domain (outside the CDR3, taken from reference TRBV7-3 and TRBJ2-7): GAGVSQTPSNKVTEKGKYVELRCDPISGHTALYWYRQSLGQGPEFLIYFQGTGAADDSGLPNDRFFAVRPEGSVSTLKIQRTERGDSAVYLCASSPGLAGVEQYFGPGTRLTVT.

In its sample, this clone was seen a few times. Other DNA sequences in this sample translate to the same CDR3. The chain's CDR3 is CASSPGPFNEKLFF. In nucleotides, the CDR3 is TGTGCCAGCTCACCGGGACCTTTCAATGAAAAACTGTTTTTT. The chain uses TRBV18 and TRBJ1-4; tentative D call: TRBD1 (5 bases). Germline V lookup: CDR1 KGHSH, CDR2 LQKENI. Trimming pared 3 bases from V and 5 bases from J, leaving 10 bases between. This CDR3 contains 14 residues.

In its sample, this clone was seen a few times. This chain uses TRBV27 with TRBJ2-2; D not resolved. Germline loops: CDR1 MNHEY, CDR2 SMNVEV (reference sequence). The CDR3 covers 15 residues. Trimming pared 5 bases from V and 4 bases from J, leaving 14 bases between. CDR3 coding DNA: TGTGCCAGCAGTCCCGGCCGGGCTGGCACCGGGGAGCTGTTTTTT. Its translation: CASSPGRAGTGELFF.

J is TRBJ2-7 and V is TRBV11-2; 9 nucleotides align to TRBD2. Trimming cost V 6 bases and J 6 bases; bases outside gene matches: 12. The CDR3 sequence is 15 residues long. From germline, CDR1 is SGHAT and CDR2 FQNNGV. CDR3 DNA sequence: TGTGCCAGCAGTATAGCTTCAGCGGGAGGTCGCGAGCAGTACTTC. Protein product: CASSIASAGGREQYF.

In this sample, this clone turned up a few times. The chain links TRBV2 to TRBJ1-1; 11 bases are a match to TRBD1. The CDR3 runs 13 residues. Germline loops: CDR1 SNHLY, CDR2 FYNNEI. The junction had 1 base not matched to a gene; V was cut back by 6 bases and J by 4 bases. This chain's CDR3 is CASRGTGGTEAFF. Written as DNA, the CDR3 is TGTGCCAGCAGAGGGACAGGGGGCACTGAAGCTTTCTTT.

This clone was detected many times. The CDR3 nucleotides are TGCGCCAGCAGCTTGGCCTGGTCGACAGGGGGCCAATACGAGCAGTACTTC. This codes for CASSLAWSTGGQYEQYF. The rearrangement joins TRBV5-1 to TRBJ2-7; 10 bases match TRBD1. This CDR3 region has 17 residues. CDR1 and CDR2 (germline): SGHRS, YFSETQ. J was trimmed by 4 bases and V by 0 bases; bases with no gene match: 10.

In this sample, this clone turned up a few times. The rearrangement joins TRBV6-5 to TRBJ2-5; no definite D call. Trimming left V 1 base short and J 2 bases short, with 14 bases between. Germline-derived CDR1 and CDR2 are MNHEY and SVGAGI. This CDR3 contains 16 residues. The CDR3 sequence is CASSYYGSSQQETQYF. CDR3 sequence (DNA): TGTGCCAGCAGTTACTATGGGTCAAGTCAACAAGAGACCCAGTACTTC.

This chain's CDR3 is CASRVRSEEGQGAGANVLTF. The CDR3, as DNA: TGTGCCAGCAGAGTCCGTAGCGAGGAGGGCCAAGGGGCTGGGGCCAACGTCCTGACTTTC. This sequence joins TRBV7-8 and TRBJ2-6, with a possible D match to TRBD2 (6 bases). Trimming shortened V by 6 bases and J by 2 bases, and 26 bases separated the two germline ends. The CDR3 spans 20 residues. Germline CDR1 and CDR2: SGHVS and FQNEAQ.

The sample holds a few counts of this clone. This chain uses TRBV14 with TRBJ2-4; 8 bases line up with TRBD2. The V and J ends lost 4 bases and 10 bases, in that order; junction bases with no gene match: 9. CDR1 SGHDN and CDR2 FVKESK come from the germline V gene. The CDR3 runs 14 residues. The DNA of the CDR3 is TGTGCCAGCAGCCCCCGGACTAGCTGGGATATTCAGTACTTC. Its protein is CASSPRTSWDIQYF.

This clone was detected many times. V gene TRBV5-1 combines with J gene TRBJ2-1; 10 bases are shared with TRBD1. Trimming removed 2 bases from V and 3 bases from J; junction bases left unmatched: 2. This CDR3 has 15 amino acids. The germline V gene has CDR1 SGHRS and CDR2 YFSETQ. DNA for the CDR3: TGCGCCAGCAGCTTACGGGACAGGGGCTACAATGAGCAGTTCTTC. Encoded protein: CASSLRDRGYNEQFF.

This clone was counted a few times. The V call is TRBV29-1, the J call TRBJ2-3; 10 nucleotides match TRBD2. The V segment lost 5 bases and the J segment 2 bases; nucleotides outside the gene matches: 4. CDR1 and CDR2 from the germline V gene are SQVTM and ANQGSEA. The CDR3 consists of 14 residues. The CDR3, as DNA: TGCAGCGTTCACGGGACTAGCGTCACAGATACGCAGTATTTT. Its translation: CSVHGTSVTDTQYF.

The V call is TRBV29-1, the J call TRBJ1-4; TRBD1 matches 9 bases. V lost 6 bases, J lost 6 bases, and 8 bases stayed unmatched. Germline V gene lookup returns CDR1 SQVTM and CDR2 ANQGSEA. This CDR3 has 14 amino acids. CDR3 sequence reads: CSVGRTGADEKLFF. The CDR3 DNA is TGCAGCGTCGGCCGGACAGGGGCGGATGAAAAACTGTTTTTT. The full variable domain, rest sourced from reference TRBV29-1 and TRBJ1-4, is SAVISQKPSRDICQRGTSLTIQCQVDSQVTMMFWYRQQPGQSLTLIATANQGSEATYESGFVIDKFPISRPNLTFSTLTVSNMSPEDSSIYLCSVGRTGADEKLFFGSGTQLSVL.

J is TRBJ2-7 and V is TRBV19; either TRBD1 or TRBD2 may fit D (6 bases each). Per germline, CDR1 LNHDA and CDR2 SQIVND (reference sequence). The CDR3 sequence is 14 residues long. Trimming removed 4 bases at V and 4 bases at J, with 14 bases between. CDR3 in DNA: TGTGCCAGTAGTACGGAGGGGGGCCAGTACGAGCAGTACTTC. Residues: CASSTEGGQYEQYF.

The rearrangement uses TRBV27 and TRBJ2-2; unclear D gene. V lost 6 bases and J lost 3, with 11 bases in between. This CDR3 is built from 14 residues. The germline V gene encodes CDR1 MNHEY and CDR2 SMNVEV (reference sequence). The CDR3 protein is CASRDPSYTGELFF. The CDR3 DNA is TGTGCCAGCAGGGACCCCTCCTACACCGGGGAGCTGTTTTTT.